The next 23 T cell receptor beta chains were all read from a single sample in a study of blood T cells in healthy people across ages. Together with a sample-barcoded 5' primer, a J-beta primer mix was included in a second PCR lasting about 7 to 11 cycles. Each CDR3 protein gets one entry after TCRdb re-called the 5' RACE reads with MiXCR. This table holds hundreds of thousands of distinct CDR3 sequences, about half found once. The specimen was blood. The receptors here all came from an older woman in good health.

Note on this clonotype: Mismatch with germline at one junction end may stem from a read error. The rearrangement links TRBV7-9 to TRBJ2-6; TRBD1 agrees at 7 bases. This CDR3 contains 17 residues. Per germline, CDR1 SEHNR and CDR2 FQNEAQ (reference sequence). In DNA, the CDR3 is TGTGCCAGCAGCTCACGGACAGGACTCTCTGGGGCCAACGTCCCGACTTTC. Its protein is CASSSRTGLSGANVPTF.

This clonotype has a count of ten or more. The V gene is TRBV29-1, the J gene TRBJ1-2; 7 bases match TRBD1. This CDR3 contains 15 residues. The trim removed 1 base at V and 1 base at J, leaving 6 bases unmatched. The V gene's germline CDR1 is SQVTM and CDR2 ANQGSEA. CDR3 protein: CSVEGTGHGNYGYTF. The CDR3, as DNA: TGCAGCGTTGAAGGGACAGGCCATGGTAACTATGGCTACACCTTC.

This sequence joins TRBV9 and TRBJ2-7; D remains ambiguous. This CDR3 contains 14 residues. Germline loops: CDR1 SGDLS, CDR2 YYNGEE. The V end was cut by 0 bases, the J end by 2 bases, with 9 bases between. The CDR3 reads CASSVDPFAYEQYF. The CDR3 region has the DNA TGTGCCAGCAGCGTAGACCCGTTTGCCTACGAGCAGTACTTC.

This clonotype was detected a few times. The J gene is TRBJ2-1, the V gene TRBV15; D gene ambiguous. The germline gives CDR1 LNHNV, CDR2 YYDKDF (reference sequence). V lost 0 bases to trimming and J lost 2 bases, with 5 bases between them. This CDR3 has 14 residues. For the CDR3, the DNA is TGTGCCACCAGCAGAGAAACGGCCTACAATGAGCAGTTCTTC. The encoded protein is CATSRETAYNEQFF.

A few counts support this clonotype. J is TRBJ1-2 and V is TRBV5-1; 10 positions agree with TRBD1. From germline, CDR1 is SGHRS and CDR2 YFSETQ. There are 14 residues in the CDR3. The V segment lost 0 bases and the J segment 6 bases; nucleotides outside the gene matches: 2. The CDR3 is CASSLGTGGDGYTF. In DNA form, the CDR3 reads TGCGCCAGCAGCTTGGGGACAGGGGGTGATGGCTACACCTTC. Filled out from reference TRBV5-1 and TRBJ1-2, the complete variable domain reads KAGVTQTPRYLIKTRGQQVTLSCSPISGHRSVSWYQQTPGQGLQFLFEYFSETQRNKGNFPGRFSGRQFSNSRSEMNVSTLELGDSALYLCASSLGTGGDGYTFGSGTRLTVV.

The chain uses TRBV28 and TRBJ2-1, with 12 bases aligning to TRBD2. V lost 4 bases, J lost 7 bases, and 8 bases stayed unmatched. Germline V gene sequence: CDR1 MDHEN, CDR2 SYDVKM. This CDR3 is built from 16 residues. In DNA form, the CDR3 reads TGTGCCAGCAGTTCCCCGACTAGCGGGGGTGGGAATGAGCAGTTCTTC. It specifies CASSSPTSGGGNEQFF.

This rearrangement joins TRBV27 to TRBJ2-5; 15 bases match TRBD2. There are 18 residues in the CDR3. The germline gives CDR1 MNHEY, CDR2 SMNVEV (reference sequence). The trim removed 5 bases at V and 11 bases at J, leaving 18 bases unmatched. The CDR3 nucleotides read TGTGCCAGCAGTCCAGGGACTAGCGGGAGGTCGGCGCGCACTGAGCAGTACTTC. Its translation is CASSPGTSGRSARTEQYF.

The rearrangement links TRBV25-1 to TRBJ2-1; 9 bases line up with TRBD2. V shed 2 bases, J shed 6 bases, and the junction held 5 bases outside the gene matches. Per germline, CDR1 MGHDK and CDR2 SYGVNS. The CDR3 spans 15 residues. DNA for the CDR3: TGTGCCAGCAGTGAAGGGGCTAGCGGGATCAATGAGCAGTTCTTC. As protein: CASSEGASGINEQFF.

This clonotype was recorded a few times. CDR3 nucleotides: TGTGCCAGCAGCTTAGTGGGACAGCAAGAATATAATTCACCCCTCCACTTT. This codes for CASSLVGQQEYNSPLHF. The chain uses TRBV7-6 and TRBJ1-6; 7 bases agree with TRBD1. J lost 4 bases, V lost 1 base, and 7 bases had no gene match. Germline V CDR1 and CDR2: SGHVS, FNYEAQ. This CDR3 has 17 residues. The variable domain in full, with the rest retrieved from reference TRBV7-6 and TRBJ1-6, is GAGVSQSPRYKVTKRGQDVALRCDPISGHVSLYWYRQALGQGPEFLTYFNYEAQQDKSGLPNDRFSAERPEGSISTLTIQRTEQRDSAMYRCASSLVGQQEYNSPLHFGNGTRLTVT.

The chain employs TRBV6-5 and TRBJ2-1; D not certain. Germline CDR1 is MNHEY and CDR2 is SVGAGI. The CDR3 spans 12 residues. V shed 5 bases and J shed 10 bases, with 12 bases lying between them. This CDR3 is CASSLGLKEQFF. DNA for the CDR3: TGTGCCAGCAGTCTAGGTCTAAAGGAGCAGTTCTTC.

Note on this clonotype: This may arise from a read error, as a much more abundant clone is one base away. The J gene is TRBJ2-3, the V gene TRBV4-2; a possible D gene is TRBD2 (6 bases). Between the trimmed V and J ends, which lost 1 base and 8 bases, there was a span of 16 bases. CDR3 length equals 15 residues. The germline V gene encodes CDR1 LGHNA and CDR2 YNFKEQ. The CDR3 DNA is TGTGCCAGCAGCCAAGGGGGACTCCGAAGCAGTACGCAGTATTTT. Translating it yields CASSQGGLRSSTQYF.

This rearrangement joins TRBV29-1 to TRBJ1-1; a weak D match, TRBD1 (5 bases). The CDR3 consists of 14 residues. V was trimmed by 4 bases and J by 1 base, leaving 13 bases between them. Germline lookup yields CDR1 SQVTM and CDR2 ANQGSEA. The CDR3 here is CSVVQGLRNTEAFF. Here the CDR3 DNA reads TGCAGCGTTGTCCAGGGATTGAGGAACACTGAAGCTTTCTTT.

This chain uses TRBV20-1 with TRBJ2-1; 9 bases match TRBD2. The J segment lost 0 bases and the V segment lost 0 bases, leaving 9 bases of the junction unmatched. The CDR3 is 18 amino acids. Germline V gene sequence: CDR1 DFQATT, CDR2 SNEGSKA (reference sequence). The CDR3 sequence is CSARDPQTSGSSYNEQFF. Written as DNA, the CDR3 is TGCAGTGCTAGAGACCCTCAGACTAGCGGAAGCTCCTACAATGAGCAGTTCTTC.

CDR3: CASSQVRNYGYTF. CDR3 DNA sequence: TGCGCCAGCAGCCAAGTACGGAACTATGGCTACACCTTC. V and J are TRBV4-3 and TRBJ1-2; D remains unclear. Germline CDR1 and CDR2: LGHNA and YSLEER. The germline V and J ends were trimmed by 1 base and 2 bases, with 5 bases remaining between them. This CDR3 has 13 amino acids.

This clonotype occurred many times. The chain employs TRBV6-6 and TRBJ1-4, with D hard to call. V was clipped by 0 bases and J by 0 bases, with 5 bases between them. This CDR3 has 15 residues. CDR1 is MNHNY and CDR2 is SVGAGI in the germline V gene (reference sequence). CDR3 in amino acids: CASSYSPTTNEKLFF. CDR3 DNA sequence: TGTGCCAGCAGTTACTCCCCGACAACTAATGAAAAACTGTTTTTT.

The V call is TRBV9, the J call TRBJ2-1; D gene uncertain. V was trimmed by 0 bases and J by 2 bases, leaving 9 bases between them. The germline gives CDR1 SGDLS, CDR2 YYNGEE. The CDR3 spans 15 residues. CDR3 loop: CASSVDSVTYNEQFF. The CDR3 bases are TGTGCCAGCAGCGTAGACAGCGTCACCTACAATGAGCAGTTCTTC. Full variable domain (remainder filled in from reference TRBV9 and TRBJ2-1): DSGVTQTPKHLITATGQRVTLRCSPRSGDLSVYWYQQSLDQGLQFLIQYYNGEERAKGNILERFSAQQFPDLHSELNLSSLELGDSALYFCASSVDSVTYNEQFFGPGTRLTVL.

The rearrangement joins TRBV2 to TRBJ1-2; D possibly corresponds to TRBD1 (5 bases). CDR3 length: 13 amino acids. V dropped 6 bases and J dropped 8 bases, with 16 bases sitting between them. Per germline, CDR1 SNHLY and CDR2 FYNNEI. The DNA of the CDR3 is TGTGCCAGCAGCGGGACGGCGCTTTGGGGCTACACCTTC. Its protein product is CASSGTALWGYTF. Based on the CDR3 plus reference TRBV2 and TRBJ1-2, the full variable domain is EPEVTQTPSHQVTQMGQEVILRCVPISNHLYFYWYRQILGQKVEFLVSFYNNEISEKSEIFDDQFSVERPDGSNFTLKIRSTKLEDSAMYFCASSGTALWGYTFGSGTRLTVV.

This clonotype has just a few counts. This chain joins TRBV29-1 and TRBJ2-7, with 8 bases aligning to TRBD1. Germline V gene data show CDR1 as SQVTM and CDR2 as ANQGSEA. The V segment lost 7 bases and the J segment 0 bases; nucleotides outside the gene matches: 5. The CDR3 has 13 amino acids. This CDR3 reads CSALDRVSYEQYF. The CDR3 DNA reads as TGCAGCGCACTGGACAGGGTCTCCTACGAGCAGTACTTC.

This clonotype was counted ten times or more. The chain carries TRBV4-2 and TRBJ2-3; 14 bases are shared with TRBD2. Trimming cost V 0 bases and J 11 bases; bases outside gene matches: 10. The germline gives CDR1 LGHNA, CDR2 YNFKEQ. This CDR3 has 17 residues. The CDR3 reads CASSQDWGLAGETGQYF. The CDR3 DNA reads as TGTGCCAGCAGCCAAGATTGGGGACTAGCGGGAGAAACCGGGCAGTATTTT.

The rearrangement uses TRBV24-1 and TRBJ2-5; a weak D match, TRBD2 (5 bases). This CDR3 is built from 15 residues. CDR1 and CDR2 (germline): KGHDR, SFDVKD. Trimming removed 4 bases at V and 2 bases at J, with 13 bases between. CDR3 amino acids: CATSDARAKQETQYF. CDR3 bases: TGTGCCACCAGTGACGCGAGGGCAAAACAAGAGACCCAGTACTTC.

This clonotype was observed a few times. DNA for the CDR3: TGCAGTGCTAGAGAGGCCAGCACTGGTGGCTACACCTTC. Its protein is CSAREASTGGYTF. This chain links TRBV20-1 with TRBJ1-2; D not resolved. The V gene's germline CDR1 is DFQATT and CDR2 SNEGSKA (reference sequence). The CDR3 is made up of 13 amino acids. V lost 0 bases, J lost 7 bases, and 12 bases lay in between.

This clonotype was picked up a small number of times. The genes are TRBV4-3 and TRBJ2-7; D assignment may be TRBD1 or TRBD2 (5 bases each). This CDR3 has 16 residues. CDR1 and CDR2 from the germline V gene are LGHNA and YSLEER. V dropped 4 bases and J dropped 0 bases, with 16 bases sitting between them. CDR3 in amino acids: CASSLGGTGLSYEQYF. The CDR3 DNA reads as TGCGCCAGCAGCCTTGGAGGTACAGGCCTCTCCTACGAGCAGTACTTC.

J is TRBJ1-4 and V is TRBV29-1, with D perhaps matching TRBD1 (6 bases). The CDR3 loop spans 13 amino acids. Germline V gene sequence: CDR1 SQVTM, CDR2 ANQGSEA. V was shortened by 5 bases and J by 7 bases, with 14 bases between the two germline ends. Here the CDR3 reads CSVKKGVGEKLFF. The CDR3 DNA is TGCAGCGTTAAAAAGGGGGTGGGTGAAAAACTGTTTTTT. Full variable domain (outside the CDR3, taken from reference TRBV29-1 and TRBJ1-4): SAVISQKPSRDICQRGTSLTIQCQVDSQVTMMFWYRQQPGQSLTLIATANQGSEATYESGFVIDKFPISRPNLTFSTLTVSNMSPEDSSIYLCSVKKGVGEKLFFGSGTQLSVL.